This T cell receptor (beta chain) was identified during a study of T cells after yellow fever vaccination. The study's findings and limits: Detected again after the booster were most primary-vaccination clones, at almost 97% CD4 and 80% to 90% CD8. Repertoires obtained by FACS sorting could include abundant clonotypes that entered as contaminants from the bulk population. On re-exposure, the response was weaker but peaked faster, at day 5 versus 15.

MiXCR, applied by TCRdb to the 5' RACE reads, yields one record per CDR3 protein. This table has approximately 510,000 distinct CDR3 sequences, 21% appearing once. Trimming removed 0 bases from V and 7 bases from J, with 12 bases in between. Germline-derived CDR1 and CDR2 are SGHTA and FQGNSA. The CDR3 totals 15 residues. Concerning this clonotype: Its antigen is unknown.

V is TRBV7-2 and J is TRBJ2-2; TRBD2 might be the D (7 bases). This receptor was obtained from a man aged 18 to 30 who received the YFV17D yellow fever vaccine. The sample here was PBMCs, taken approximately 22 days after the first yellow fever vaccination. The chain's CDR3 is CASSLAGGPVGELFF. The CDR3 region has the DNA TGTGCCAGCAGCTTAGCGGGGGGGCCGGTCGGGGAGCTGTTTTTT.